The 24 T cell receptor beta chains given below trace back to one sample, sequenced in a study of CD8 T cells in Susac syndrome. Random-hexamer reverse transcription was applied to 0.5 to 1 ug RNA. TCRdb redid the calling of the immunoSEQ multiplex PCR reads with MiXCR, one entry per CDR3 protein. The sample contains under 250,000 distinct CDR3 sequences, just under 95% of which appear only once. Sequencing used CD4+ T cells from PBMCs. The receptors were sampled from a human donor with multiple sclerosis.

J is TRBJ1-2 and V is TRBV5-1; D is possibly TRBD1 (6 bases). V lost 0 bases, J lost 8 bases, and 14 bases lay in between. The CDR3 is 14 residues long. Germline CDR1 SGHRS, CDR2 YFSETQ. The CDR3 nucleotides read TGCGCCAGCAGCTTGGCCTTAGGGGGTGGAGGCTACACCTTC. This translates into CASSLALGGGGYTF. The variable domain in full, with the rest retrieved from reference TRBV5-1 and TRBJ1-2, is KAGVTQTPRYLIKTRGQQVTLSCSPISGHRSVSWYQQTPGQGLQFLFEYFSETQRNKGNFPGRFSGRQFSNSRSEMNVSTLELGDSALYLCASSLALGGGGYTFGSGTRLTVV.

As DNA, the CDR3 is TGTGCCAGCAGCCAAGACGGGCAGTCAACGGGCTACACCTTC. Amino acids: CASSQDGQSTGYTF. The chain recombines TRBV3-1 with TRBJ1-2; unclear D gene. This CDR3 is built from 14 residues. V shed 0 bases and J shed 8 bases, with 13 bases lying between them. Germline lookup yields CDR1 LGHDT and CDR2 YNNKEL (reference sequence).

The chain has TRBV5-8 and TRBJ2-4, with TRBD2 matching over 7 bases. CDR1 and CDR2 from the germline V gene are SGHTS and YDEGEE. The CDR3 loop spans 12 amino acids. The V and J ends lost 5 bases and 10 bases, in that order; junction bases with no gene match: 6. The CDR3 spells CASRRLAGIQYF. DNA of the CDR3: TGTGCCAGCAGACGACTAGCCGGGATTCAGTACTTC.

This chain connects TRBV5-6 to TRBJ2-5; D possibly uses TRBD1 or TRBD2 (5 bases each). The CDR3 totals 14 residues. Trimming stripped 0 bases from V and 1 base from J, with 7 bases between. In germline, CDR1 is SGHDT, CDR2 YYEEEE. The CDR3 sequence is CASSLGGAQETQYF. CDR3 nucleotides: TGTGCCAGCAGCTTGGGAGGGGCCCAAGAGACCCAGTACTTC.

The chain carries TRBV6-1 and TRBJ2-7, with TRBD2 identical over 13 bases. The CDR3 loop spans 14 amino acids. Germline V lookup: CDR1 MNHNS, CDR2 SASEGT. The J segment lost 2 bases and the V segment lost 8 bases, leaving 3 bases of the junction unmatched. The DNA of the CDR3 is TGTGCCAGCCGGGGACTAGCGGGGACCTACGAGCAGTACGTC. Encoded protein: CASRGLAGTYEQYV.

Concerning this clonotype itself: It is unclear where the CDR3 begins or ends on the DNA, so no DNA is shown, and the CDR3 is as TCRdb lists it. The CDR3: CAKTSGVTPGSCFF. J is TRBJ2-2 and V is TRBV30; the DNA was not used to check the table's D call, TRBD2. The CDR3 is 14 amino acids long, termini counted. Germline CDR1 is GTSNPN and CDR2 is SVGIG (reference sequence).

The genes are TRBV12-3 or TRBV12-4 and TRBJ2-1; D might be TRBD2 (5 bases). This CDR3 spans 15 amino acids. V lost 3 bases and J lost 0, with 9 bases in between. In DNA form, the CDR3 reads TGTGCCAGCAGTTTTTGGGAGAGCTCCTACAATGAGCAGTTCTTC. This sequence encodes CASSFWESSYNEQFF.

CDR3 residues: CASSFPRDPEAFF. CDR3 bases: TGTGCCAGCAGCTTCCCGCGGGATCCTGAAGCTTTCTTT. The rearrangement uses TRBV13 and TRBJ1-1, with unresolved D. CDR1 is PRHDT and CDR2 is FYEKMQ in the germline V gene (reference sequence). This CDR3 is built from 13 residues. V was cut by 3 bases and J by 6 bases, with 11 bases left in between.

The gene calls are TRBV5-1 and TRBJ2-7; tentatively, D is TRBD2 (5 bases). CDR1 and CDR2 from the germline V gene are SGHRS and YFSETQ. The CDR3 is 13 residues long. V was cut by 4 bases and J by 3 bases, with 11 bases left in between. This CDR3 is CASSSSAGYEQYF. In DNA form, the CDR3 reads TGCGCCAGCAGCAGTAGCGCGGGCTACGAGCAGTACTTC. Full variable domain (rest looked up from reference TRBV5-1 and TRBJ2-7): KAGVTQTPRYLIKTRGQQVTLSCSPISGHRSVSWYQQTPGQGLQFLFEYFSETQRNKGNFPGRFSGRQFSNSRSEMNVSTLELGDSALYLCASSSSAGYEQYFGPGTRLTVT.

This rearrangement joins TRBV6-5 to TRBJ1-4; 8 bases fit TRBD1. CDR1 and CDR2 (germline): MNHEY, SVGAGI. With 5 bases clipped from V and 6 bases from J, the junction kept 8 bases outside the gene matches. This CDR3 contains 15 residues. CDR3 in amino acids: CASSGRGPSYEKLFF. CDR3 coding DNA: TGTGCCAGCAGTGGCAGGGGGCCGTCTTATGAAAAACTGTTTTTT.

This chain links TRBV3-1 with TRBJ1-5; D gene uncertain. This CDR3 comprises 16 residues. Trimming left V 4 bases short and J 0 bases short, with 13 bases between. In germline, CDR1 is LGHDT, CDR2 YNNKEL (reference sequence). In DNA form, the CDR3 reads TGTGCCAGCAGCCCACACGCCCTAAATAGCAATCAGCCCCAGCATTTT. Translated, it gives CASSPHALNSNQPQHF. Complete variable domain (other parts from reference TRBV3-1 and TRBJ1-5): DTAVSQTPKYLVTQMGNDKSIKCEQNLGHDTMYWYKQDSKKFLKIMFSYNNKELIINETVPNRFSPKSPDKAHLNLHINSLELGDSAVYFCASSPHALNSNQPQHFGDGTRLSIL.

The genes are TRBV5-6 and TRBJ1-2, with D unresolved. There are 14 residues in the CDR3. V was clipped by 0 bases and J by 2 bases, with 8 bases between them. Germline-derived CDR1 and CDR2 are SGHDT and YYEEEE. The chain's CDR3 is CASSLVGRNYGYTF. The CDR3 region has the DNA TGTGCCAGCAGCTTGGTCGGCAGAAACTATGGCTACACCTTC.

The chain employs TRBV20-1 and TRBJ1-3; D is unclear. CDR1 and CDR2 from the germline V gene are DFQATT and SNEGSKA (reference sequence). V dropped 3 bases and J dropped 0 bases, with 9 bases sitting between them. The CDR3 has 14 amino acids. As DNA, the CDR3 is TGCAGTGCTAGGCCGGCCCTCTCTGGAAACACCATATATTTT. Its translation is CSARPALSGNTIYF.

The chain joins TRBV11-2 to TRBJ1-2, with D possibly being TRBD1 (5 bases). V shed 5 bases and J shed 0 bases, with 13 bases lying between them. This CDR3 has 15 residues. Germline CDR1 and CDR2: SGHAT and FQNNGV. This CDR3 is CASSPDRSPNYGYTF. In DNA form, the CDR3 reads TGTGCCAGCAGCCCCGACAGATCCCCTAACTATGGCTACACCTTC. The full variable domain, completed using reference TRBV11-2 and TRBJ1-2, is EAGVAQSPRYKIIEKRQSVAFWCNPISGHATLYWYQQILGQGPKLLIQFQNNGVVDDSQLPKDRFSAERLKGVDSTLKIQPAKLEDSAVYLCASSPDRSPNYGYTFGSGTRLTVV.

The chain links TRBV9 to TRBJ2-3; D remains ambiguous. Germline CDR1 and CDR2: SGDLS and YYNGEE. Trimming removed 0 bases from V and 0 bases from J, with 11 bases in between. CDR3 size: 16 residues. This CDR3 reads CASSVDGRLSTDTQYF. For the CDR3, the DNA is TGTGCCAGCAGCGTAGACGGCAGACTTAGCACAGATACGCAGTATTTT.

This clonotype has a single count. V gene TRBV29-1 combines with J gene TRBJ1-5, with D unclear. Germline-derived CDR1 and CDR2 are SQVTM and ANQGSEA. There are 12 residues in the CDR3. The V end was cut by 7 bases, the J end by 0 bases, with 7 bases between. The CDR3 nucleotides read TGCAGCGCCACCAATAGCAATCAGCCCCAGCATTTT. It specifies CSATNSNQPQHF. Full variable domain (missing parts from reference TRBV29-1 and TRBJ1-5): SAVISQKPSRDICQRGTSLTIQCQVDSQVTMMFWYRQQPGQSLTLIATANQGSEATYESGFVIDKFPISRPNLTFSTLTVSNMSPEDSSIYLCSATNSNQPQHFGDGTRLSIL.

The J gene is TRBJ1-4, the V gene TRBV3-1; 8 bases match TRBD1. From germline, CDR1 is LGHDT and CDR2 YNNKEL (reference sequence). Trimming took 6 bases from V and 5 from J; bases not matched to a gene: 14. The CDR3 contains 17 residues. CDR3 sequence: CASSQAPIRTGNEKLFF. CDR3 in DNA: TGTGCCAGCAGTCAGGCACCCATTCGGACAGGGAATGAAAAACTGTTTTTT.

The chain recombines TRBV7-2 with TRBJ2-6; tentative D call: TRBD2 (6 bases). The germline gives CDR1 SGHTA, CDR2 FQGNSA. The ends were cut back, 1 base at V and 0 bases at J, with 10 bases in the middle. The length of the CDR3 is 17 residues. The CDR3: CASSLVAGNSGANVLTF. The DNA for the CDR3 is TGTGCCAGCAGCTTAGTCGCGGGAAACTCTGGGGCCAACGTCCTGACTTTC.

The rearrangement uses TRBV14 and TRBJ2-1; D uncertain. Germline CDR1 reads SGHDN; CDR2 reads FVKESK. Trimming took 1 base from V and 5 from J, leaving 6 bases between them. CDR3 length equals 13 residues. In nucleotides, the CDR3 is TGTGCCAGCAGCCAAGGACGCCACAATGAGCAGTTCTTC. Translation: CASSQGRHNEQFF.

This chain links TRBV5-4 with TRBJ1-2; D is undetermined. The CDR3 consists of 14 residues. Germline V lookup: CDR1 SGHNT, CDR2 YYREEE (reference sequence). V was clipped by 0 bases and J by 2 bases, with 8 bases between them. In nucleotides, the CDR3 is TGTGCCAGCAGCTTGGAACGGACGAACTATGGCTACACCTTC. Its protein product is CASSLERTNYGYTF.

With regard to this clonotype: Mismatch with germline at one junction end may stem from a read error. This chain links TRBV5-1 with TRBJ2-5; possibly TRBD2 for D (6 bases). The CDR3 contains 13 residues. Germline CDR1 and CDR2: SGHRS and YFSETQ. The CDR3 nucleotides are TGTGCCAGCAGTCTCGGCGGGGAGGAGACCCAGTACTTC. Translated, it gives CASSLGGEETQYF.

The J gene is TRBJ1-2, the V gene TRBV7-9; D is perhaps TRBD1 (5 bases). This CDR3 is 15 amino acids long. Looked up from germline, CDR1 is SEHNR and CDR2 is FQNEAQ (reference sequence). V was shortened by 6 bases and J by 2 bases, with 16 bases between the two germline ends. CDR3 coding DNA: TGTGCCAGCAGGGCCTTAGGGGCGGGGAACTATGGCTACACCTTC. Its protein product is CASRALGAGNYGYTF.

V usage is TRBV24-1 and J usage is TRBJ2-1, with 8 positions matching TRBD2. Germline-derived CDR1 and CDR2 are KGHDR and SFDVKD. The trim removed 3 bases at V and 5 bases at J, leaving 8 bases unmatched. The CDR3 covers 16 residues. In DNA form, the CDR3 reads TGTGCCACCAGTGATACCTCGGGGGGGATCCACAATGAGCAGTTCTTC. Translated, it gives CATSDTSGGIHNEQFF.

J is TRBJ1-5 and V is TRBV5-1; TRBD1 matches at 7 bases. The CDR3 runs to 19 residues. V lost 4 bases, J lost 7 bases, and 23 bases stayed unmatched. Germline CDR1 is SGHRS and CDR2 is YFSETQ. The CDR3 sequence is CASSPRRQGLKVANQPQHF. For the CDR3, the DNA is TGCGCCAGCAGCCCTCGGCGACAGGGACTCAAAGTCGCAAACCAGCCCCAGCATTTT.